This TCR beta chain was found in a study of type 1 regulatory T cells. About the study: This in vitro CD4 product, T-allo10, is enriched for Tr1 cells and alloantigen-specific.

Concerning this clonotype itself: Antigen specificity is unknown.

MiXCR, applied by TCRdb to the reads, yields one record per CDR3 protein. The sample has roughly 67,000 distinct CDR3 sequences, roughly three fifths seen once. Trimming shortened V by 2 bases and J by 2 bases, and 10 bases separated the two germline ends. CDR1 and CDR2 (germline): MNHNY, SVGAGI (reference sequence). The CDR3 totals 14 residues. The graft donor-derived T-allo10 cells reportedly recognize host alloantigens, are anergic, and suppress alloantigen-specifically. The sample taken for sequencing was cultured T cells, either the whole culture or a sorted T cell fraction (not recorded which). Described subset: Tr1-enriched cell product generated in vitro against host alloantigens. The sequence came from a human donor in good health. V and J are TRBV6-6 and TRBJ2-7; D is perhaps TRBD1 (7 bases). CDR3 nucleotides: TGTGCCAGCAGTTACCAGGGGGGAACCTACGAGCAGTACTTC. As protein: CASSYQGGTYEQYF.